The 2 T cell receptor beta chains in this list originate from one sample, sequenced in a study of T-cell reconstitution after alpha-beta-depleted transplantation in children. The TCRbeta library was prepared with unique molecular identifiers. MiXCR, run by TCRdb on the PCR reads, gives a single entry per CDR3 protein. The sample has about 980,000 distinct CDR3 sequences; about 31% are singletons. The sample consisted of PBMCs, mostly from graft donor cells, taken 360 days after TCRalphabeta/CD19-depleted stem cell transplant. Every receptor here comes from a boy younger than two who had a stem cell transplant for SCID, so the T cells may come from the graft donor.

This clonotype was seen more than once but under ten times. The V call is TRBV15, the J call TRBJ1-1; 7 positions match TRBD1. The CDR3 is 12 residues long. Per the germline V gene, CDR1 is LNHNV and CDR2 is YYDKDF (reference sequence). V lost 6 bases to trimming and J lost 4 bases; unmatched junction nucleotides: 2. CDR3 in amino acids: CATRRDSTEAFF. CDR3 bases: TGTGCCACCAGGCGGGACAGCACTGAAGCTTTCTTT.

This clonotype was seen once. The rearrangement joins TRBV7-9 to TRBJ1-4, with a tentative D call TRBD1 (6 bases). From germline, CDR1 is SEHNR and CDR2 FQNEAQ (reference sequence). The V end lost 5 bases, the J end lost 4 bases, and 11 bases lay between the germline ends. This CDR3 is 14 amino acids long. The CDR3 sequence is CASSPGHDNEKLFF. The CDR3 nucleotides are TGTGCCAGCAGCCCGGGACACGATAATGAAAAACTGTTTTTT. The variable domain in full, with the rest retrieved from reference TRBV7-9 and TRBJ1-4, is DTGVSQNPRHKITKRGQNVTFRCDPISEHNRLYWYRQTLGQGPEFLTYFQNEAQLEKSRLLSDRFSAERPKGSFSTLEIQRTEQGDSAMYLCASSPGHDNEKLFFGSGTQLSVL.